This T cell receptor (beta chain) appears in the sequencing data of a study of PD-1 blockade in classical Hodgkin lymphoma. Comments on this clone: The antigen remains undetermined. An end of the junction does not agree with germline; a read error may underlie this.

TCRdb's copy holds only in-frame clones and misses some; the assay was immunoSEQ multiplex PCR. Of roughly 100,000 clones in the sample, 90% to 95% were seen once. Study outcomes and limitations: Patients who began taking nivolumab under 1 year after ASCT were left out.

The time point is: cycle 4 day 1 (C4D1), after more than 5 weeks of nivolumab. With no exception, relapse followed autologous stem cell transplantation in all patients, and brentuximab vedotin exposure varied. This CDR3 is built from 9 residues. Germline V lookup: CDR1 SGDLS, CDR2 YYNGEE. The chain joins TRBV9 to TRBJ2-5; no reliable D call. This clonotype was sampled from a human donor with classical Hodgkin lymphoma. Sequences were derived from peripheral blood mononuclear cells (PBMCs), sampled before the fourth cycle of nivolumab. The CDR3 region is CASSVGRDF. In nucleotides, the CDR3 is TGTGCCAGCAGCGTAGGCCGGGACTTC.